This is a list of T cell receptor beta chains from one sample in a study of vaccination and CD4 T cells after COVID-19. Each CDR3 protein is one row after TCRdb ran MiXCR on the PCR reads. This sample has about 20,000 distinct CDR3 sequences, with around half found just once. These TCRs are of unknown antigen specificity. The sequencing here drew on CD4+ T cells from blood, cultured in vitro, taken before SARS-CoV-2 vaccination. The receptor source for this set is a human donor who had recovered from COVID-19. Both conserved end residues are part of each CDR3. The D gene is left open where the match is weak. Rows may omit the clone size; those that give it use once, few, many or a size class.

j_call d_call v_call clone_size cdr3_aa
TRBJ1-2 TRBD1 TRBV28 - CASSLGQTEIVTF
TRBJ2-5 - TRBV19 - CASSRDFQETQYF
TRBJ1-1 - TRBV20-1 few CRVPGTHNTEAFF
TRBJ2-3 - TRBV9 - CASSVDADTQYF
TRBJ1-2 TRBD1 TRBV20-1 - CSALKENRGGDYGYTF
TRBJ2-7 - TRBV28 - CASSRQGPPYEQYF
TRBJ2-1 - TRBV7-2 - CASSWGTRAYNEQFF
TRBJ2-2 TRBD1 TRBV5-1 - CASLQGQNTGELFF
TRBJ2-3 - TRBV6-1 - CASRDLLGPTDTQYF
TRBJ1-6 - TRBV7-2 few CASSLSAQSGGSPLHF
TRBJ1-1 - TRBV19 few CASTSGRNTEAFF
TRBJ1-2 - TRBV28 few CASSLLPRVGYTF
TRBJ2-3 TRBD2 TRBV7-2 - CASSLEPGLAGDTQYF
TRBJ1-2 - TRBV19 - CASTLNGGYGYTF
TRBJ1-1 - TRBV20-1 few CSAWTQMNTEAFF
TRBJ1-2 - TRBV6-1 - CASRITGTNYGYTF